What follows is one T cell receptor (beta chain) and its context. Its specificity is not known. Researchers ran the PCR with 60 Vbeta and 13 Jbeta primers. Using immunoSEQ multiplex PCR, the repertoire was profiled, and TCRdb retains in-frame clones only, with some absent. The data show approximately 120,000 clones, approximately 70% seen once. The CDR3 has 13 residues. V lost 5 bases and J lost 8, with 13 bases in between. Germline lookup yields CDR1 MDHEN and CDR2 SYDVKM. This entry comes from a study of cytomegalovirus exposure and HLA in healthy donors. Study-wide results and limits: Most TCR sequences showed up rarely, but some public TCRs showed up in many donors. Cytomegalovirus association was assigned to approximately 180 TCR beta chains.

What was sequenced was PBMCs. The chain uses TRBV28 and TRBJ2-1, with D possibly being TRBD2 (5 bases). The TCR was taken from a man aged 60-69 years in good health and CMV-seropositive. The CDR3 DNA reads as TGTGCCAGCAGTAGCGGTAGGTCGTATGAGCAGTTCTTC. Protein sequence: CASSSGRSYEQFF.